A single sample gave rise to the 21 T cell receptor beta chains below, sequenced in a study of T cells after yellow fever vaccination. TCRdb re-called the 5' RACE reads through MiXCR, storing one row per CDR3 protein. The sample has nearly 550,000 distinct CDR3 sequences, about a fifth seen once; the top ten hold 14%. Specimen: PBMCs, collected 15 days after the yellow fever booster vaccination. These receptors came from a man aged 30-40 years who received the YFV17D yellow fever vaccine.

This clonotype has just a few counts. The V and J genes are TRBV5-6 and TRBJ2-1; D may be TRBD2 (5 bases). CDR3 length: 16 residues. V was clipped by 2 bases and J by 3 bases, with 15 bases between them. Germline V gives CDR1 SGHDT, CDR2 YYEEEE. CDR3 sequence (DNA): TGTGCCAGCAGCTTTCAGAAGAGCGGACTCTACAATGAGCAGTTCTTC. Translated, it gives CASSFQKSGLYNEQFF.

The genes are TRBV6-1 and TRBJ2-1; the D call may be TRBD1 or TRBD2 (5 bases each). Germline V gives CDR1 MNHNS, CDR2 SASEGT. This CDR3 spans 14 amino acids. Trimming pared 10 bases from V and 2 bases from J, leaving 15 bases between. The CDR3 region is CATSRGAPYNEQFF. The CDR3 nucleotides are TGTGCCACCTCGAGGGGAGCCCCCTACAATGAGCAGTTCTTC.

This clonotype was recorded a few times. V gene TRBV25-1 combines with J gene TRBJ2-3; tentatively, D is TRBD1 (6 bases). Germline V gives CDR1 MGHDK, CDR2 SYGVNS. This CDR3 contains 17 residues. V gave up 2 bases and J gave up 7 bases, with 22 bases separating them. In nucleotides, the CDR3 is TGTGCCAGCAGTGAAAGGTCGGACAGTTCCATCACGAATACGCAGTATTTT. Translating gives CASSERSDSSITNTQYF.

This clonotype was counted at least ten times. The chain couples TRBV29-1 to TRBJ2-7; the D gene is possibly TRBD1 (6 bases). V was cut by 4 bases and J by 9 bases, with 22 bases left in between. This CDR3 comprises 14 residues. Germline lookup yields CDR1 SQVTM and CDR2 ANQGSEA. This CDR3 is CSVASDRRTLGQYF. As DNA, the CDR3 is TGCAGCGTTGCGTCGGACAGAAGAACCTTGGGGCAGTACTTC.

The V and J genes are TRBV11-2 and TRBJ2-5, with 10 nucleotides matching TRBD2. CDR3 size: 17 residues. J gave up 2 bases and V 0 bases, and 6 bases lay outside the gene matches. Germline V CDR1 and CDR2: SGHAT, FQNNGV. The CDR3 reads CASSLDRSSGRQETQYF. The CDR3 bases are TGTGCCAGCAGCTTAGACCGGAGTAGCGGGAGGCAAGAGACCCAGTACTTC.

This clonotype was observed a handful of times. J is TRBJ2-1 and V is TRBV23-1, with D hard to call. TRBV23-1 is labeled an ORF, and its function is uncertain. Trimming cost V 3 bases and J 7 bases, with 19 bases left between them. The CDR3 is made up of 16 amino acids. CDR3: CASSHSLRPRWNEQFF. CDR3 coding DNA: TGCGCCAGCAGTCATTCGTTAAGACCCCGGTGGAATGAGCAGTTCTTC.

V and J are TRBV5-1 and TRBJ2-7; 15 nucleotides align to TRBD2. In germline, CDR1 is SGHRS, CDR2 YFSETQ. The V and J ends lost 1 base and 6 bases, in that order; junction bases with no gene match: 14. The CDR3 sequence is 19 residues long. The CDR3 here is CASSLSKGLAGGHPGEQYF. In DNA, the CDR3 is TGCGCCAGCAGCTTGAGTAAAGGACTAGCGGGAGGGCACCCTGGCGAGCAGTACTTC.

The J gene is TRBJ2-4, the V gene TRBV5-1; 8 bases agree with TRBD1. This CDR3 spans 16 amino acids. CDR1 and CDR2 (germline): SGHRS, YFSETQ. The V gene end was trimmed by 0 bases and the J gene end by 5 bases; junction bases not matched to a gene: 7. CDR3 nucleotides: TGCGCCAGCAGCTTGGCTCCAGGGGGCTATGAAAACATTCAGTACTTC. Translation gives CASSLAPGGYENIQYF. Full variable domain (rest looked up from reference TRBV5-1 and TRBJ2-4): KAGVTQTPRYLIKTRGQQVTLSCSPISGHRSVSWYQQTPGQGLQFLFEYFSETQRNKGNFPGRFSGRQFSNSRSEMNVSTLELGDSALYLCASSLAPGGYENIQYFGAGTRLSVL.

This chain joins TRBV7-9 and TRBJ1-5, with D maybe TRBD1 (5 bases). This CDR3 is 15 amino acids long. V was clipped by 2 bases and J by 9 bases, with 17 bases between them. Germline-derived CDR1 and CDR2 are SEHNR and FQNEAQ (reference sequence). The CDR3 here is CASSLSGQGLWPQHF. For the CDR3, the DNA is TGTGCCAGCAGCTTAAGCGGGCAGGGTTTATGGCCCCAGCATTTT.

The chain joins TRBV6-2 or TRBV6-3 to TRBJ1-5, with D perhaps TRBD1 (5 bases). Germline-derived CDR1 and CDR2 are MNHEY and SVGEGT. The V end lost 6 bases, the J end lost 7 bases, and 16 bases lay between the germline ends. This CDR3 is built from 14 residues. CDR3 sequence (DNA): TGTGCCAGCAGCCCCGGACACCTGAGCCAGCCCCAGCATTTT. Protein: CASSPGHLSQPQHF.

This clonotype has a handful of counts. The chain uses TRBV4-1 and TRBJ2-7; D remains unclear. This CDR3 is built from 10 residues. Germline V lookup: CDR1 MGHRA, CDR2 YSYEKL. V was clipped by 0 bases and J by 11 bases, with 5 bases between them. The chain's CDR3 is CASSQDSEYF. DNA of the CDR3: TGCGCCAGCAGCCAAGATTCCGAGTACTTC.

The rearrangement links TRBV10-3 to TRBJ2-5; weak D call: TRBD2 (5 bases). The CDR3 has 12 residues. Germline CDR1 ENHRY, CDR2 SYGVKD. V dropped 2 bases and J dropped 4 bases, with 5 bases sitting between them. The CDR3 loop reads CAISEAGETQYF. The CDR3 DNA reads TGTGCCATCAGTGAGGCGGGAGAGACCCAGTACTTC.

This clonotype has only a few counts. This chain links TRBV29-1 with TRBJ2-7, with D tentatively TRBD1 or TRBD2 (5 bases each). V was clipped by 7 bases and J by 3 bases, with 19 bases between them. Germline V gene sequence: CDR1 SQVTM, CDR2 ANQGSEA. CDR3 size: 14 residues. CDR3 loop: CSAVSGTANYEQYF. In DNA, the CDR3 is TGCAGCGCCGTCTCCGGGACGGCTAACTACGAGCAGTACTTC.

The rearrangement joins TRBV5-1 to TRBJ2-7; the match to TRBD1 covers 9 bases. CDR1 and CDR2 from the germline V gene are SGHRS and YFSETQ. The CDR3 covers 16 residues. V dropped 0 bases and J dropped 5; count of bases not matched to a gene: 9. DNA of the CDR3: TGCGCCAGCAGCTTGGCCGCGACAGGGGGTAATGACGAGCAGTACTTC. Amino acids: CASSLAATGGNDEQYF.

This clonotype has at least ten counts. V and J are TRBV6-1 and TRBJ2-7; D perhaps matches TRBD2 (6 bases). The CDR3 extends over 15 amino acids. Trimming stripped 1 base from V and 4 bases from J, with 14 bases between. Per germline, CDR1 MNHNS and CDR2 SASEGT. CDR3 coding DNA: TGTGCCAGCAGTGAAGTTTCCGGGAGCCATTACGAGCAGTACTTC. Translating gives CASSEVSGSHYEQYF.

This clonotype has a handful of counts. The chain has TRBV9 and TRBJ2-6; D is undetermined. The germline CDR1 and CDR2 sequences are SGDLS and YYNGEE. The CDR3 has 15 amino acids. Trimming removed 5 bases at V and 2 bases at J, with 11 bases between. CDR3 nucleotide sequence: TGTGCCAGCAGTGTGGCCCTCCCTGGGGCCAACGTCCTGACTTTC. Protein product: CASSVALPGANVLTF.

In its sample, this clonotype was seen many times. This chain uses TRBV5-4 with TRBJ1-1; no firm D call. CDR1 and CDR2 (germline): SGHNT, YYREEE (reference sequence). This CDR3 has 12 residues. V was cut by 4 bases and J by 10 bases, with 14 bases left in between. CDR3 sequence: CASSTRTSRAFF. The CDR3 nucleotides read TGTGCCAGCAGCACCCGCACATCCCGAGCTTTCTTT. The full variable domain, in which reference TRBV5-4 and TRBJ1-1 provide the parts outside the CDR3, is ETGVTQSPTHLIKTRGQQVTLRCSSQSGHNTVSWYQQALGQGPQFIFQYYREEENGRGNFPPRFSGLQFPNYSSELNVNALELDDSALYLCASSTRTSRAFFGQGTRLTVV.

This clonotype was found a few times. The chain links TRBV6-1 to TRBJ2-6, with D possibly matching TRBD2 (7 bases). The CDR3 spans 15 residues. Germline V lookup: CDR1 MNHNS, CDR2 SASEGT. Trimming took off 6 bases at V and 4 bases at J, with 13 bases between the two ends. The CDR3 nucleotides are TGTGCCAGCAGACCCGGGGGGCACGGGGCCAACGTCCTGACTTTC. Protein product: CASRPGGHGANVLTF.

This clonotype was counted only a few times. The V call is TRBV3-1, the J call TRBJ2-5; a possible D gene is TRBD1 (6 bases). The V and J ends lost 2 bases and 2 bases respectively, with 12 bases between them. This CDR3 spans 15 amino acids. Germline V lookup: CDR1 LGHDT, CDR2 YNNKEL (reference sequence). DNA of the CDR3: TGTGCCAGCAGCCAATCAAGACAGGAGCAAGAGACCCAGTACTTC. Amino acids: CASSQSRQEQETQYF.

CDR3 amino acids: CASSSLTSSGAEDTQYF. For the CDR3, the DNA is TGTGCCAGCAGTTCCCTGACTTCTAGCGGAGCAGAAGATACGCAGTATTTT. This chain connects TRBV28 to TRBJ2-3, with 7 bases fitting TRBD2. J gave up 5 bases and V 4 bases, and 15 bases lay outside the gene matches. The CDR3 sequence is 17 residues long. Germline loops: CDR1 MDHEN, CDR2 SYDVKM.

The chain recombines TRBV20-1 with TRBJ2-7, with 8 bases aligning to TRBD2. The trim removed 5 bases at V and 6 bases at J, leaving 3 bases unmatched. The CDR3 is made up of 11 amino acids. Germline CDR1 and CDR2: DFQATT and SNEGSKA (reference sequence). CDR3 sequence reads: CSAGTSFEQYF. DNA of the CDR3: TGCAGTGCTGGGACTAGTTTCGAGCAGTACTTC.